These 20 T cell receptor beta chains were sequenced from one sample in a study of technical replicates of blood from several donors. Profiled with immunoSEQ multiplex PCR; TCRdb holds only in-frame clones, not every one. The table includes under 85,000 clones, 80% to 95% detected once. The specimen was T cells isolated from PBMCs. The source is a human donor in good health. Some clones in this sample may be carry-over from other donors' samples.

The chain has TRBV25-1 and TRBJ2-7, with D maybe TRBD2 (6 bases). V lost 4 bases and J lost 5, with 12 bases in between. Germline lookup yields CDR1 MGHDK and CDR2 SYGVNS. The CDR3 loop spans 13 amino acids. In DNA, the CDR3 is TGTGCCAGCAGTGGGGGGGTAGGCGACGAGCAGTACTTC. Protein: CASSGGVGDEQYF.

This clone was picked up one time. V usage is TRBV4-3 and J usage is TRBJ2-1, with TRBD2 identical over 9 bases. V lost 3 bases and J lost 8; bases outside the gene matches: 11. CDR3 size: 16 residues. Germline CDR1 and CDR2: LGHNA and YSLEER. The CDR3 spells CASSHSSVAGDYEQFF. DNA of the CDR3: TGCGCCAGCAGCCACAGCTCCGTAGCGGGAGACTATGAGCAGTTCTTC.

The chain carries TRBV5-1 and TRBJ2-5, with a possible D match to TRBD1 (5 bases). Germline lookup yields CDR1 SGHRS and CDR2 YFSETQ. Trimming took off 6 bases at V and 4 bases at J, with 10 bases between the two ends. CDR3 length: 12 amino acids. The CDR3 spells CASNRNGETQYF. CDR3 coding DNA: TGCGCCAGCAACAGGAATGGAGAGACCCAGTACTTC.

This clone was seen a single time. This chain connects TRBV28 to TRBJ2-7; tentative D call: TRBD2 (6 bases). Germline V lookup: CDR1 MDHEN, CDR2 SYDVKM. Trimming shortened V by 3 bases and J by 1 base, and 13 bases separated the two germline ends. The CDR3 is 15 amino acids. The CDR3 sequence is CASSFRGTVSYEQYF. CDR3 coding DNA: TGTGCCAGCAGTTTTCGGGGGACGGTATCCTACGAGCAGTACTTC.

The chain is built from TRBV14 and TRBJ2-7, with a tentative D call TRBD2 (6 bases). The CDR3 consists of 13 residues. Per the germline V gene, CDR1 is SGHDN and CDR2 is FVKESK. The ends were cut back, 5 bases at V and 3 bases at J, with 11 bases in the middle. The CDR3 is CASSYAGSYEQYF. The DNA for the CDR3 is TGTGCCAGCAGCTACGCCGGGAGCTACGAGCAGTACTTC.

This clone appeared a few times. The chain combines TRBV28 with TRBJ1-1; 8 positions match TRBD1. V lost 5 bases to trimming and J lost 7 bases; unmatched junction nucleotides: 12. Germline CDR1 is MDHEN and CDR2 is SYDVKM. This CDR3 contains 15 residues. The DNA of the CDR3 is TGTGCCAGCAGTGTCTCAACAGGGGGAGAAGGTGAAGCTTTCTTT. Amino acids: CASSVSTGGEGEAFF.

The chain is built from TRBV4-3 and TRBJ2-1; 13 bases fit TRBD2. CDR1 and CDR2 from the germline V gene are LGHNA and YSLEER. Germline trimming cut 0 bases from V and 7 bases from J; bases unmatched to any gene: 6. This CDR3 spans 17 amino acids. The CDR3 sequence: CASSQEQGLAGRNEQFF. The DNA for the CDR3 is TGCGCCAGCAGCCAAGAACAGGGACTAGCGGGACGTAATGAGCAGTTCTTC.

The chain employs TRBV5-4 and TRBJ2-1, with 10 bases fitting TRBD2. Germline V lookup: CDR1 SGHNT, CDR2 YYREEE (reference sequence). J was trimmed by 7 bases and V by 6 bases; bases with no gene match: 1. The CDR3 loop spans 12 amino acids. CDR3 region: CASKAGGNEQFF. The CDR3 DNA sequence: TGTGCCAGCAAAGCGGGAGGGAATGAGCAGTTCTTC.

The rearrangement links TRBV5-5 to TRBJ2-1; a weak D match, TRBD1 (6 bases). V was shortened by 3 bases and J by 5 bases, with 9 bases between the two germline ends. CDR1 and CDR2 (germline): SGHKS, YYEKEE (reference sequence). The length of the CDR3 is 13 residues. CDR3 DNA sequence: TGTGCCAGCAGCTGGTCAGGGGACAATGAGCAGTTCTTC. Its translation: CASSWSGDNEQFF.

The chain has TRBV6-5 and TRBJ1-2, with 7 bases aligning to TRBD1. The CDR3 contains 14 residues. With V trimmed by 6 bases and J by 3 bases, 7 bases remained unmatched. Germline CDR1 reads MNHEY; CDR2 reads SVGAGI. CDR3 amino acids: CASSAGTAHYGYTF. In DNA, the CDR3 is TGTGCCAGCAGCGCCGGGACAGCCCACTATGGCTACACCTTC.

CDR3 protein: CASSLLAANQETQYF. The CDR3 DNA sequence: TGCGCCAGCAGCCTCCTAGCGGCTAACCAAGAGACCCAGTACTTC. The chain carries TRBV4-3 and TRBJ2-5, with 7 bases aligning to TRBD2. Losses at the gene ends were 4 bases for V and 0 bases for J; bases not matched to a gene: 5. Germline values: CDR1 LGHNA, CDR2 YSLEER. This CDR3 region has 15 residues.

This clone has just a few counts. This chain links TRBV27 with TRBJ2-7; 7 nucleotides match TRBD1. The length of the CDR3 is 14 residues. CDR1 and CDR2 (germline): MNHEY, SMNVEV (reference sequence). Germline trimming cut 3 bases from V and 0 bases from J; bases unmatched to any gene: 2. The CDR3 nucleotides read TGTGCCAGCAGTTTTGGGGACAGCTCCTACGAGCAGTACTTC. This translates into CASSFGDSSYEQYF.

The DNA for the CDR3 is TGCGCCAGCAGCTCAGGCCCGGGACACGGGGAGCAGTACTTC. It encodes CASSSGPGHGEQYF. The chain employs TRBV5-1 and TRBJ2-7, with D possibly matching TRBD1 (6 bases). Germline assignment: CDR1 SGHRS and CDR2 YFSETQ. CDR3 length equals 14 residues. The V end was cut by 3 bases, the J end by 7 bases, with 17 bases between.

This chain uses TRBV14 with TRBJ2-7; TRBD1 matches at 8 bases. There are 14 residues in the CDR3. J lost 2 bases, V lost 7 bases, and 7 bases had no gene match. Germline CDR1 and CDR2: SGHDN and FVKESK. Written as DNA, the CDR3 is TGTGCCAGCAACAGACAGGGGTCAGCCTACGAGCAGTACTTC. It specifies CASNRQGSAYEQYF.

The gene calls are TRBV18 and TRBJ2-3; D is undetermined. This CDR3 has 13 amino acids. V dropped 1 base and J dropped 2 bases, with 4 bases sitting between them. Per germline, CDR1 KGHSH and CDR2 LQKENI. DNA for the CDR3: TGTGCCAGCTCACCACAATACACAGATACGCAGTATTTT. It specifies CASSPQYTDTQYF.

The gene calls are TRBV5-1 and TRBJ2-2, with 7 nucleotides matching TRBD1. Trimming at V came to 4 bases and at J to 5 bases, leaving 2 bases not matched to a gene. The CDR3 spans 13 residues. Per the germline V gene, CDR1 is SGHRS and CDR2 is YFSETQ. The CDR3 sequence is CASSQTGTGELFF. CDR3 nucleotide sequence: TGCGCCAGCAGCCAGACAGGGACCGGGGAGCTGTTTTTT.

As DNA, the CDR3 is TGTGCCAGCTCACGTGTTGTACAGGGGGCAAACATTCAGTACTTC. It is translated as CASSRVVQGANIQYF. The genes are TRBV18 and TRBJ2-4; TRBD1 matches 9 bases. Per germline, CDR1 KGHSH and CDR2 LQKENI. The CDR3 has 15 residues. V shed 4 bases and J 6 bases; nucleotides not matched to a gene: 7. Looking up the rest from reference TRBV18 and TRBJ2-4 gives the full variable domain: NAGVMQNPRHLVRRRGQEARLRCSPMKGHSHVYWYRQLPEEGLKFMVYLQKENIIDESGMPKERFSAEFPKEGPSILRIQQVVRGDSAAYFCASSRVVQGANIQYFGAGTRLSVL.

The CDR3 is CASSESTDSNQPQHF. CDR3 sequence (DNA): TGTGCCAGCAGTGAATCGACAGATAGCAATCAGCCCCAGCATTTT. The chain joins TRBV6-1 to TRBJ1-5; D is possibly TRBD1 (5 bases). V was clipped by 2 bases and J by 0 bases, with 8 bases between them. Germline V gene data show CDR1 as MNHNS and CDR2 as SASEGT. This CDR3 region has 15 residues.

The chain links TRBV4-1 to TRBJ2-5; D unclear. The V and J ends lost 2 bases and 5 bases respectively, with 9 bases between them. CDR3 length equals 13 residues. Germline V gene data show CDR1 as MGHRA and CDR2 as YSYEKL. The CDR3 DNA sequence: TGCGCCAGCAGCCAACCATTTGAGGAGACCCAGTACTTC. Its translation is CASSQPFEETQYF.

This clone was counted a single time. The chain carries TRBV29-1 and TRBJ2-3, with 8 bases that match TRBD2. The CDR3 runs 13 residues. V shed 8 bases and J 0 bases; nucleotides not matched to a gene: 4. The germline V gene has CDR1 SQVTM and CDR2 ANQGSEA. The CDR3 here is CSLLAASTDTQYF. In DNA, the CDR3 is TGCAGCCTACTAGCGGCTAGCACAGATACGCAGTATTTT.